These 12 T cell receptor beta chains were sequenced from one sample in a study of response to subunit inactivated influenza vaccine. TCRdb reanalysed the RT-PCR reads using MiXCR and keeps one entry per CDR3 protein. The table includes under 850,000 distinct CDR3 sequences, approximately 18% detected once. The specimen comprised PBMCs from blood, sampled 5 to 6 days after vaccination. The receptors were gathered from a man aged 50-60 years who received an inactivated influenza vaccine.

This clonotype turned up a few times. The chain employs TRBV29-1 and TRBJ2-1, with 9 bases lining up with TRBD2. Germline assignment: CDR1 SQVTM and CDR2 ANQGSEA. J was trimmed by 6 bases and V by 4 bases; bases with no gene match: 4. The CDR3 totals 13 residues. CDR3 amino acids: CSVGAGGPNEQFF. In DNA form, the CDR3 reads TGCAGCGTTGGTGCGGGAGGGCCCAATGAGCAGTTCTTC.

This clonotype has just a few counts. The V and J genes are TRBV10-2 and TRBJ2-1; D is uncertain. CDR1 and CDR2 from the germline V gene are WSHSY and SAAADI. The CDR3 has 15 residues. Trimming took 5 bases from V and 2 from J, leaving 13 bases between them. The CDR3 is CASSPMAATYNEQFF. CDR3 nucleotides: TGCGCCAGCAGTCCAATGGCAGCGACCTACAATGAGCAGTTCTTC.

The V gene is TRBV7-9, the J gene TRBJ2-5; TRBD1 is a possible D gene (5 bases). Trimming took 5 bases from V and 1 from J, leaving 20 bases between them. Per the germline V gene, CDR1 is SEHNR and CDR2 is FQNEAQ (reference sequence). The CDR3 is 17 residues long. The CDR3 sequence: CASSQFDRASLQETQYF. Written as DNA, the CDR3 is TGTGCCAGCAGCCAATTCGACAGAGCATCACTCCAAGAGACCCAGTACTTC.

The chain carries TRBV7-3 and TRBJ2-5; 9 bases are shared with TRBD2. Unmatched junction bases numbered 6, after V lost 5 bases and J lost 2 bases. The CDR3 covers 15 residues. Germline V gene sequence: CDR1 SGHTA, CDR2 FQGTGA. The CDR3 loop is CASSLGLAQQETQYF. CDR3 in DNA: TGTGCCAGCAGCCTCGGACTAGCGCAACAAGAGACCCAGTACTTC. Filled out from reference TRBV7-3 and TRBJ2-5, the complete variable domain reads GAGVSQTPSNKVTEKGKYVELRCDPISGHTALYWYRQSLGQGPEFLIYFQGTGAADDSGLPNDRFFAVRPEGSVSTLKIQRTERGDSAVYLCASSLGLAQQETQYFGPGTRLLVL.

The sample holds a few counts of this clonotype. The chain couples TRBV10-3 to TRBJ2-5, with D perhaps matching TRBD1 or TRBD2 (5 bases each). Per germline, CDR1 ENHRY and CDR2 SYGVKD. This CDR3 has 18 amino acids. V lost 6 bases to trimming and J lost 0 bases, with 23 bases between them. DNA for the CDR3: TGTGCCATCAGCGTAAGCTTTTCGGGACGGAGGCACCAAGAGACCCAGTACTTC. Amino acids: CAISVSFSGRRHQETQYF.

The V and J genes are TRBV7-9 and TRBJ2-5, with 8 bases aligning to TRBD1. This CDR3 has 15 amino acids. Germline lookup yields CDR1 SEHNR and CDR2 FQNEAQ (reference sequence). V shed 1 base, J shed 5 bases, and the junction held 6 bases outside the gene matches. This CDR3 reads CASSLGQGAFETQYF. The CDR3 DNA is TGTGCCAGCAGCTTAGGGCAGGGGGCCTTTGAGACCCAGTACTTC.

With respect to this clonotype: This clone may be a read error of a much larger clone one base away. J is TRBJ2-2 and V is TRBV7-3, with 12 bases lining up with TRBD2. This CDR3 spans 15 amino acids. Germline CDR1 reads SGHTA; CDR2 reads FQGTGA. Written as DNA, the CDR3 is TGTGCCAGCAGCGTACTAGCGGGAGGAACCGCGGAGCTGTTTTTT. It specifies CASSVLAGGTAELFF.

The genes are TRBV20-1 and TRBJ1-4; no clear D gene. This CDR3 has 15 residues. Per the germline V gene, CDR1 is DFQATT and CDR2 is SNEGSKA (reference sequence). The CDR3 DNA sequence: TGCAGCGGCTCTGGCGGCTCTGAAGGGATGAAAAAACTGTTTTTT. Translating it yields CSGSGGSEGMKKLFF.

The chain joins TRBV6-2 or TRBV6-3 to TRBJ2-6; 10 bases are shared with TRBD2. Germline V gene data show CDR1 as MNHEY and CDR2 as SVGEGT. J was trimmed by 0 bases and V by 7 bases; bases with no gene match: 6. This CDR3 has 17 residues. CDR3 residues: CASIAGGRNSGANVLTF. The CDR3 coding sequence is TGTGCCAGCATAGCGGGGGGCCGAAACTCTGGGGCCAACGTCCTGACTTTC.

The rearrangement joins TRBV12-3 or TRBV12-4 to TRBJ1-2; D remains unclear. V shed 5 bases and J shed 8 bases, with 21 bases lying between them. This CDR3 has 15 residues. CDR3 bases: TGTGCCAGCAGTCCCCGCCTTGGCCCCCAGTACGGCTACACCTTC. The encoded protein is CASSPRLGPQYGYTF.

The chain carries TRBV2 and TRBJ2-2; D is possibly TRBD1 or TRBD2 (5 bases each). Trimming left V 3 bases short and J 5 bases short, with 13 bases between. This CDR3 is built from 15 residues. Germline V gene data show CDR1 as SNHLY and CDR2 as FYNNEI. CDR3 sequence: CASSDLGPGTGELFF. The DNA for the CDR3 is TGTGCCAGCAGTGATCTGGGGCCGGGAACCGGGGAGCTGTTTTTT.

V is TRBV5-1 and J is TRBJ2-1; 15 nucleotides line up with TRBD2. The CDR3 is made up of 19 amino acids. The junction had 11 bases not matched to a gene; V was cut back by 0 bases and J by 7 bases. CDR1 is SGHRS and CDR2 is YFSETQ in the germline V gene. The CDR3: CASSLALRTSGGAGNEQFF. The CDR3 DNA reads as TGCGCCAGCAGCTTGGCCCTCCGGACTAGCGGGGGGGCTGGGAATGAGCAGTTCTTC.